Listed here are 27 T cell receptor beta chains from one sample, sequenced in a study of T cells in Graves' hyperthyroidism and ophthalmopathy. Amplified TCR beta CDR3 regions came from RNA transcripts. HTBI primers were employed in a first-round RT-PCR of the TCR CDR3. From the multiplex PCR reads, TCRdb called clonotypes with MiXCR, one entry per CDR3 protein. Counted here are fewer than 350,000 distinct CDR3 sequences, about an eighth occurring once; the ten biggest clones make up more than 7.5%. The sample consisted of blood. All receptors come from a woman in her 30s with Graves' hyperthyroidism that later progressed to Graves' ophthalmopathy.

The gene calls are TRBV19 and TRBJ1-4; TRBD1 might be the D (5 bases). V was pared by 5 bases and J by 3 bases, with 16 bases between. The CDR3 runs to 16 residues. Germline assignment: CDR1 LNHDA and CDR2 SQIVND (reference sequence). The CDR3 bases are TGTGCCAGTAGTCCAGGAGAGGGGCGGCCTAATGAAAAACTGTTTTTT. It codes for CASSPGEGRPNEKLFF. Looking up the rest from reference TRBV19 and TRBJ1-4 gives the full variable domain: DGGITQSPKYLFRKEGQNVTLSCEQNLNHDAMYWYRQDPGQGLRLIYYSQIVNDFQKGDIAEGYSVSREKKESFPLTVTSAQKNPTAFYLCASSPGEGRPNEKLFFGSGTQLSVL.

This clonotype was detected many times. This rearrangement joins TRBV7-8 to TRBJ1-4; no reliable D call. V gave up 1 base and J gave up 7 bases, with 13 bases separating them. The length of the CDR3 is 15 residues. Per germline, CDR1 SGHVS and CDR2 FQNEAQ. The CDR3 DNA reads TGTGCCAGCAGCTTAGTGGTGGGCGTAGGTGAAAAACTGTTTTTT. Translating gives CASSLVVGVGEKLFF.

Remarks on this clonotype: Just one base apart from a much larger clone, this may be a read error. This rearrangement joins TRBV30 to TRBJ1-5, with a possible D match to TRBD1 (6 bases). Germline assignment: CDR1 GTSNPN and CDR2 SVGIG (reference sequence). The CDR3 is 14 residues long. V was pared by 1 base and J by 1 base, with 8 bases between. The CDR3, as DNA: TGTGCCTGGAGTGGGGGACAAAGCAATCAGCCCCAGCATTTT. Amino acids: CAWSGGQSNQPQHF.

This clonotype was seen ten or more times. The CDR3 loop is CASSPRQGASTGELFF. CDR3 nucleotide sequence: TGTGCCAGCAGTCCGCGACAGGGGGCAAGTACCGGGGAGCTGTTTTTT. The chain employs TRBV12-3 or TRBV12-4 and TRBJ2-2; 10 bases map to TRBD1. V lost 5 bases to trimming and J lost 5 bases; unmatched junction nucleotides: 8. The CDR3 sequence is 16 residues long.

This clonotype was seen ten or more times. The rearrangement uses TRBV7-2 and TRBJ2-5, with 8 bases that match TRBD2. The CDR3 has 14 residues. V dropped 1 base and J dropped 4; count of bases not matched to a gene: 2. Germline V lookup: CDR1 SGHTA, CDR2 FQGNSA. The CDR3 DNA follows: TGTGCCAGCAGCTTAGGTCTAGCGGGAGAGACCCAGTACTTC. Translation: CASSLGLAGETQYF.

This clonotype turned up a few times. This sequence joins TRBV4-1 and TRBJ1-1; TRBD1 aligns across 8 bases. Germline-derived CDR1 and CDR2 are MGHRA and YSYEKL. This CDR3 contains 14 residues. The ends lost 6 bases at V and 5 bases at J; junction bases unmatched: 8. Written as DNA, the CDR3 is TGCGCCAGCAGGAAGAGACAGGGGAGTACTGAAGCTTTCTTT. Amino acid sequence: CASRKRQGSTEAFF.

This clonotype has just a few counts. The chain is built from TRBV27 and TRBJ2-1, with a tentative D call TRBD2 (7 bases). Between the trimmed V and J ends, which lost 4 bases and 7 bases, there was a span of 20 bases. Germline lookup yields CDR1 MNHEY and CDR2 SMNVEV (reference sequence). The CDR3 covers 16 residues. As DNA, the CDR3 is TGTGCCAGCAGTTATCAGGGAGGGGGATTCGGAAATGAGCAGTTCTTC. Amino acid sequence: CASSYQGGGFGNEQFF.

In its sample, this clonotype was seen many times. The chain is built from TRBV6-1 and TRBJ2-2; 7 bases match TRBD2. The CDR3 is 15 residues long. Germline V gene sequence: CDR1 MNHNS, CDR2 SASEGT. V trimming: 7 bases; J trimming: 6 bases; junction bases outside the gene matches: 11. CDR3 sequence: CASNPQGGSAGELFF. Here the CDR3 DNA reads TGTGCCAGCAACCCCCAGGGCGGGAGTGCCGGGGAGCTGTTTTTT.

This clonotype was detected many times. The chain employs TRBV12-3 or TRBV12-4 and TRBJ2-7, with D uncertain. The V and J ends lost 1 base and 3 bases respectively, with 16 bases between them. This CDR3 contains 16 residues. The CDR3 reads CASSLVSGGALYEQYF. For the CDR3, the DNA is TGTGCCAGCAGTTTAGTCAGTGGTGGAGCCCTCTACGAGCAGTACTTC.

This clonotype was counted a few times. The chain carries TRBV19 and TRBJ2-3, with unresolved D. The CDR3 sequence is 17 residues long. Germline loops: CDR1 LNHDA, CDR2 SQIVND (reference sequence). Trimming removed 4 bases at V and 6 bases at J, with 23 bases between. CDR3 in DNA: TGTGCCAGTAGTAACCGCTTCCAATTTGGCGATTCGGATACGCAGTATTTT. Translating it yields CASSNRFQFGDSDTQYF.

This clonotype occurred many times. This chain uses TRBV20-1 with TRBJ1-4; no definite D call. CDR3 length equals 11 residues. Per germline, CDR1 DFQATT and CDR2 SNEGSKA (reference sequence). V lost 6 bases to trimming and J lost 8 bases, with 10 bases between them. The CDR3 region has the DNA TGCAGTGCGACACCCAGGGAAAAACTGTTTTTT. It yields the protein CSATPREKLFF.

There are a few counts of this clonotype. The rearrangement uses TRBV19 and TRBJ1-5; D uncertain. This CDR3 region has 14 residues. Trimming removed 6 bases from V and 1 base from J, with 10 bases in between. The germline V gene has CDR1 LNHDA and CDR2 SQIVND (reference sequence). The CDR3 DNA reads as TGTGCCAGTAGCTGGACGTCGAGCAATCAGCCCCAGCATTTT. Translation: CASSWTSSNQPQHF.

A few counts support this clonotype. V is TRBV7-9 and J is TRBJ2-1; perhaps TRBD2 as D (8 bases). The CDR3 loop spans 15 amino acids. In germline, CDR1 is SEHNR, CDR2 FQNEAQ (reference sequence). The V gene lost 3 bases and the J gene lost 8 bases, with 17 bases spanning the gap. The CDR3 nucleotides are TGTGCCAGCAGCTTCGCCGGGACAGCGGGGGATGAGCAGTTCTTC. Encoded protein: CASSFAGTAGDEQFF. Full variable domain (remainder filled in from reference TRBV7-9 and TRBJ2-1): DTGVSQNPRHKITKRGQNVTFRCDPISEHNRLYWYRQTLGQGPEFLTYFQNEAQLEKSRLLSDRFSAERPKGSFSTLEIQRTEQGDSAMYLCASSFAGTAGDEQFFGPGTRLTVL.

J is TRBJ2-7 and V is TRBV3-1; D might be TRBD2 (5 bases). The V gene's germline CDR1 is LGHDT and CDR2 YNNKEL (reference sequence). With 10 bases removed from V and 2 bases from J, the gap between germline ends came to 18 bases. The CDR3 covers 14 residues. CDR3 sequence reads: CATTSDGLAYEQYF. As DNA, the CDR3 is TGTGCCACCACCTCGGACGGACTCGCCTACGAGCAGTACTTC.

This chain links TRBV5-6 with TRBJ2-1; 9 nucleotides line up with TRBD1. The CDR3 is 12 residues long. Per the germline V gene, CDR1 is SGHDT and CDR2 is YYEEEE. The CDR3: CATGTGFNEQFF. Written as DNA, the CDR3 is TGTGCTACCGGGACAGGGTTCAATGAGCAGTTCTTC.

This clonotype was seen ten or more times. The chain couples TRBV10-3 to TRBJ2-7, with 11 bases that match TRBD2. J lost 0 bases, V lost 4 bases, and 2 bases had no gene match. The CDR3 loop spans 15 amino acids. CDR1 and CDR2 (germline): ENHRY, SYGVKD. The CDR3 sequence: CAISGGTSGSYEQYF. The CDR3 region has the DNA TGTGCCATCAGTGGTGGGACTAGCGGCTCCTACGAGCAGTACTTC.

The chain carries TRBV5-1 and TRBJ1-6, with D maybe TRBD1 (5 bases). Trimming removed 4 bases at V and 6 bases at J, with 14 bases between. Looked up from germline, CDR1 is SGHRS and CDR2 is YFSETQ. This CDR3 is built from 15 residues. Written as DNA, the CDR3 is TGCGCCAGCAGCCGGGACGGACAACCTAATTCACCCCTCCACTTT. Encoded protein: CASSRDGQPNSPLHF.

This clonotype was detected many times. The CDR3 spells CASTLGSSYNEQFF. For the CDR3, the DNA is TGTGCCAGCACGCTTGGGTCCTCCTACAATGAGCAGTTCTTC. The chain joins TRBV6-2 or TRBV6-3 to TRBJ2-1; D is undetermined. Looked up from germline, CDR1 is MNHEY and CDR2 is SVGEGT. Deletions cut 7 bases from V and 0 bases from J, with 10 bases between. The CDR3 has 14 residues.

There are many counts of this clonotype. The gene calls are TRBV3-1 and TRBJ2-7; D is ambiguous. The CDR3 covers 16 residues. CDR1 and CDR2 (germline): LGHDT, YNNKEL (reference sequence). The V and J ends lost 3 bases and 4 bases respectively, with 19 bases between them. CDR3 loop: CASSQIRPDLLYEQYF. The CDR3 nucleotides are TGTGCCAGCAGCCAGATACGACCCGACCTACTTTACGAGCAGTACTTC.

This clonotype was counted many times. The chain links TRBV12-3 or TRBV12-4 to TRBJ2-7; D might be TRBD2 (6 bases). This CDR3 is 15 amino acids long. V lost 5 bases and J lost 6, with 20 bases in between. The CDR3 sequence is CASSAFSGASSEQYF. CDR3 nucleotide sequence: TGTGCCAGCAGTGCCTTTAGCGGAGCTTCGAGCGAGCAGTACTTC.

This clonotype was counted at least ten times. This chain links TRBV18 with TRBJ1-6, with TRBD1 as a possible D gene (5 bases). Deletions cut 3 bases from V and 8 bases from J, with 14 bases between. Germline assignment: CDR1 KGHSH and CDR2 LQKENI. The CDR3 contains 15 residues. CDR3 coding DNA: TGTGCCAGCTCACCTCCAGACGGGGGGGATTCACCCCTCCACTTT. Its protein product is CASSPPDGGDSPLHF. The complete variable domain, with remaining parts taken from reference TRBV18 and TRBJ1-6, reads NAGVMQNPRHLVRRRGQEARLRCSPMKGHSHVYWYRQLPEEGLKFMVYLQKENIIDESGMPKERFSAEFPKEGPSILRIQQVVRGDSAAYFCASSPPDGGDSPLHFGNGTRLTVT.

In this sample, this clonotype turned up a few times. This rearrangement joins TRBV19 to TRBJ1-1; D may be TRBD1 (5 bases). Germline V gene data show CDR1 as LNHDA and CDR2 as SQIVND (reference sequence). Trimming shortened V by 3 bases and J by 5 bases, and 10 bases separated the two germline ends. The CDR3 has 13 residues. The DNA for the CDR3 is TGTGCCAGTAGTATCGCGTGGGGGACTGAAGCTTTCTTT. It translates to CASSIAWGTEAFF.

Worth noting for this clonotype: A read error may explain this, as a much larger clone is one base away. The rearrangement joins TRBV6-2 or TRBV6-3 to TRBJ2-3, with a weak D call TRBD1 (6 bases). Germline-derived CDR1 and CDR2 are MNHEY and SVGEGT. CDR3 size: 14 residues. CDR3 region: CAGSYSRGPDTQYF. CDR3 nucleotides: TGTGCCGGCAGTTACTCCAGGGGACCAGATACGCAGTATTTT.

This clonotype has ten or more counts. V gene TRBV7-2 combines with J gene TRBJ2-5, with D unclear. The CDR3 totals 13 residues. The V gene's germline CDR1 is SGHTA and CDR2 FQGNSA. Trimming took off 4 bases at V and 7 bases at J, with 13 bases between the two ends. CDR3 sequence: CASSSPPRGTQYF. As DNA, the CDR3 is TGTGCCAGCAGCTCCCCCCCGAGAGGGACCCAGTACTTC.

This clonotype was detected ten times or more. CDR3 nucleotide sequence: TGTGCCAGCAGTCCTTATCCCCTCGATTCCGAGACCCAGTACTTC. Residues: CASSPYPLDSETQYF. The J gene is TRBJ2-5, the V gene TRBV27; unclear D gene. Per germline, CDR1 MNHEY and CDR2 SMNVEV (reference sequence). The CDR3 loop spans 15 amino acids. V lost 5 bases, J lost 5 bases, and 18 bases lay in between.

The rearrangement links TRBV6-2 or TRBV6-3 to TRBJ2-1; 8 bases agree with TRBD2. The germline V gene has CDR1 MNHEY and CDR2 SVGEGT. V was clipped by 0 bases and J by 7 bases; unmatched bases: 14. CDR3 length equals 18 residues. The CDR3 loop reads CASSYSSSPGGPRNEQFF. In DNA, the CDR3 is TGTGCCAGCAGTTACTCGAGTTCGCCGGGAGGGCCTAGAAATGAGCAGTTCTTC.

This clonotype was picked up many times. J is TRBJ2-2 and V is TRBV7-2; D is unresolved. The ends were cut back, 5 bases at V and 5 bases at J, with 12 bases in the middle. The CDR3 totals 14 residues. CDR1 is SGHTA, CDR2 FQGNSA, per germline. Here the CDR3 reads CASSKLIWTGELFF. The CDR3 DNA is TGTGCCAGCAGCAAATTGATTTGGACCGGGGAGCTGTTTTTT.